This TCR beta chain is from a study of OX40 agonist ivuxolimab in advanced cancers. Study in general: Patients with prior anti-PD-1, anti-PD-L1 or anti-CTLA-4 therapy were eligible; 35% to 50% had some. Study-level findings and limits: Normalized T-cell clonal expansion was also low in a subset of nonresponders.

V lost 2 bases and J 4 bases, leaving 12 bases between the germline ends. The CDR3 contains 14 residues. Per germline, CDR1 MNHEY and CDR2 SMNVEV (reference sequence). On this clone itself: Its target is not known.

Blood sampling was done at baseline, cycle 4 day 1, and cycle 7 day 1. This table comes from immunoSEQ multiplex PCR, and its TCRdb copy is limited to in-frame clones, with some not included. The data contain about 99,000 clones, 90% to 97% of them seen just once; the ten biggest clones take up about 2.1%. The material was CD4+ or CD8+ T cells sorted from blood, obtained in a trial of the OX40 agonist ivuxolimab. This clonotype was sampled from an adult with an advanced solid tumor such as melanoma, head and neck, liver or kidney cancer. The chain joins TRBV27 to TRBJ2-7, with a weak D call TRBD2 (5 bases). CDR3 in DNA: TGTGCCAGCAGTTTACGTGGGAGTGAGTACGAGCAGTACTTC. The encoded protein is CASSLRGSEYEQYF.